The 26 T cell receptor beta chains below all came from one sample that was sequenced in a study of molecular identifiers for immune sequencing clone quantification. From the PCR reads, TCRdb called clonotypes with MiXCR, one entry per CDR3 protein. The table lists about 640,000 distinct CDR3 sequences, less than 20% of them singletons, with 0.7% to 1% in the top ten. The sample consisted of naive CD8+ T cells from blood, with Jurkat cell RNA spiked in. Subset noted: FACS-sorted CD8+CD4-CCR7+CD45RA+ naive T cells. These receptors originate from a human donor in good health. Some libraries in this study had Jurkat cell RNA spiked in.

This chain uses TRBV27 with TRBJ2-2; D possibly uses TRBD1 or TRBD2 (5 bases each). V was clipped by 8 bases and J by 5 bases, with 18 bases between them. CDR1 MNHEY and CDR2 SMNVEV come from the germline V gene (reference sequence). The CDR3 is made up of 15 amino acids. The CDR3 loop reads CASSVEGTGTGELFF. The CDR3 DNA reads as TGTGCCAGCTCGGTTGAGGGGACGGGGACCGGGGAGCTGTTTTTT.

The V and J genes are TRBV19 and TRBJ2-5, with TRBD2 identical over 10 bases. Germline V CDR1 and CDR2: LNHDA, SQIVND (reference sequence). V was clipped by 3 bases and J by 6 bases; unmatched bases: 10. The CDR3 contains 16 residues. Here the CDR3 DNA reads TGTGCCAGTAGTATCCCCCTAGCGGGGGTAAAACAGACCCAGTACTTC. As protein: CASSIPLAGVKQTQYF.

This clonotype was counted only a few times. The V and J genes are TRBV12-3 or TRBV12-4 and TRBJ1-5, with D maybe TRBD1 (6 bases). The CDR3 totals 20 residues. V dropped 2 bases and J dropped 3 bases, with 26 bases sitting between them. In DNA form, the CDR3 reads TGTGCCAGCAGTTTACAAATGTCCGGACAGCCTTTAATCAACAATCAGCCCCAGCATTTT. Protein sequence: CASSLQMSGQPLINNQPQHF.

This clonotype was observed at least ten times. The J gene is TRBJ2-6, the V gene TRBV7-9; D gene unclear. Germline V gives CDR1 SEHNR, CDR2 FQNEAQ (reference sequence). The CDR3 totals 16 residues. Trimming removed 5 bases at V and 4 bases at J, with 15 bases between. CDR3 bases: TGTGCCAGCAGCCCCCAGTACTCTGGGGGGGCCAACGTCCTGACTTTC. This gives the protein CASSPQYSGGANVLTF.

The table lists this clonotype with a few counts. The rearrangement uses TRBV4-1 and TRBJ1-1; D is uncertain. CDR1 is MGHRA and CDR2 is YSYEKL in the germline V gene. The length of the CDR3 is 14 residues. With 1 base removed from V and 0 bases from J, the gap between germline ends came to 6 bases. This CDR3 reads CASSQGPLNTEAFF. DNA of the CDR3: TGCGCCAGCAGCCAAGGTCCTTTGAACACTGAAGCTTTCTTT.

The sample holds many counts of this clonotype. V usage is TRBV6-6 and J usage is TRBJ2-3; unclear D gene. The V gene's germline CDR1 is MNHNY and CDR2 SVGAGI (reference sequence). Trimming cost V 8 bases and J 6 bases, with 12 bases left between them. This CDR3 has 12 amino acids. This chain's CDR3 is CASGLFMDTQYF. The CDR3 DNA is TGTGCCAGCGGTCTGTTTATGGATACGCAGTATTTT.

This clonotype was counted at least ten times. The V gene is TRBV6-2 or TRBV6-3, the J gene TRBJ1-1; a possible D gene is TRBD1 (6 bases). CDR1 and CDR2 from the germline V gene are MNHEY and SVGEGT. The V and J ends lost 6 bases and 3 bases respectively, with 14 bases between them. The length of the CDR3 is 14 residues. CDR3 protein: CASSGTIVDTEAFF. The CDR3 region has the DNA TGTGCCAGCAGCGGGACAATCGTCGACACTGAAGCTTTCTTT.

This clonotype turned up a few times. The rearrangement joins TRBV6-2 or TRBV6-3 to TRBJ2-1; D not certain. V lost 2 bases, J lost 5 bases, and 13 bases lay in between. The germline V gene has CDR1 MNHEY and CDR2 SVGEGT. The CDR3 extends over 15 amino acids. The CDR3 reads CASSYLLRHDNEQFF. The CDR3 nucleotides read TGTGCCAGCAGTTACCTCCTTCGGCACGACAATGAGCAGTTCTTC.

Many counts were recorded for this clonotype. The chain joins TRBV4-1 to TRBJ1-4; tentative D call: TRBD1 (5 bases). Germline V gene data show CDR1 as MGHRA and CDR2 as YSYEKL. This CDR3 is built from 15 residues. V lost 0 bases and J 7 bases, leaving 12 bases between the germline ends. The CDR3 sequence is CASSQDWQGLEKLFF. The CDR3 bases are TGCGCCAGCAGCCAAGATTGGCAGGGTCTTGAAAAACTGTTTTTT.

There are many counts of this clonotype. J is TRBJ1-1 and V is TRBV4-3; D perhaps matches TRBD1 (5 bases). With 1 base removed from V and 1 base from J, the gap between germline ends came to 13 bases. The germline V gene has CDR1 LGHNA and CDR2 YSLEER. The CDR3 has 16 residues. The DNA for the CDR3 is TGCGCCAGCAGCCAAGCTGTGGGACTGTGGAACACTGAAGCTTTCTTT. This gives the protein CASSQAVGLWNTEAFF.

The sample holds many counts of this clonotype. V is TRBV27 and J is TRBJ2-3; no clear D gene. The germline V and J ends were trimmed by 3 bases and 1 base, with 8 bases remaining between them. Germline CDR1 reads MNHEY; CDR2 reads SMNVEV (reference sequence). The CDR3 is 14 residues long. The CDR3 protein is CASSFIFGTDTQYF. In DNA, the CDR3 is TGTGCCAGCAGTTTTATCTTCGGCACAGATACGCAGTATTTT.

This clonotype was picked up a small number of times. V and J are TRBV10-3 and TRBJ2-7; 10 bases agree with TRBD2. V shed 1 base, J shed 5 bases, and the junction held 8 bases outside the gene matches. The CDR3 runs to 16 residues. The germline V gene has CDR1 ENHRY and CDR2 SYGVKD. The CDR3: CAISEYLAGESDEQYF. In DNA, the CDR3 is TGTGCCATCAGTGAGTACCTAGCGGGAGAAAGCGACGAGCAGTACTTC.

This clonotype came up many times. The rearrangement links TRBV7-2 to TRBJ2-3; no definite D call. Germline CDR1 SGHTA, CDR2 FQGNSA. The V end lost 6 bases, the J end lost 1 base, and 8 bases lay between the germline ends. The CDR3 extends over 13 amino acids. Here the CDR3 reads CASRTVGTDTQYF. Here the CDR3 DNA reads TGTGCCAGCAGAACAGTCGGCACAGATACGCAGTATTTT.

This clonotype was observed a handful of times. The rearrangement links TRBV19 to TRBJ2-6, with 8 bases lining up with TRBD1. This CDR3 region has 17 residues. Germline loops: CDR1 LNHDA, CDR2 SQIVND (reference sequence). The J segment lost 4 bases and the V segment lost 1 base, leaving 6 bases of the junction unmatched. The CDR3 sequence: CASSIAGGTWGANVLTF. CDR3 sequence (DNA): TGTGCCAGTAGTATAGCAGGGGGCACGTGGGGGGCCAACGTCCTGACTTTC.

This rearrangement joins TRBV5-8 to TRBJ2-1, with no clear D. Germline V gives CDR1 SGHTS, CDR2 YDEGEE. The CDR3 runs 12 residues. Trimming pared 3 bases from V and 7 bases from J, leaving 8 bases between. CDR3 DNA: TGTGCCAGCAGCTCGAGGAATAATGAGCAGTTCTTC. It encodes CASSSRNNEQFF.

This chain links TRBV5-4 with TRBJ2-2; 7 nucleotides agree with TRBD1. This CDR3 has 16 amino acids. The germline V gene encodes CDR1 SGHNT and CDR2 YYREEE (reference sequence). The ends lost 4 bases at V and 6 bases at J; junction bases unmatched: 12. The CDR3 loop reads CASSGGWQGVPGELFF. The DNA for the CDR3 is TGTGCCAGCAGCGGGGGATGGCAGGGGGTACCCGGGGAGCTGTTTTTT.

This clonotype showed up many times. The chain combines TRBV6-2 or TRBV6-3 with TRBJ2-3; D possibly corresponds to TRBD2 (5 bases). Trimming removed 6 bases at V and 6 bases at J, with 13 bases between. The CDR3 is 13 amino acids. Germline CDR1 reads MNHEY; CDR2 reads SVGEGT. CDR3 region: CASRETRSDTQYF. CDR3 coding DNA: TGTGCCAGCAGGGAAACTAGGTCCGATACGCAGTATTTT.

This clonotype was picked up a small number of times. The chain's CDR3 is CASSLTSDTYNEQFF. The CDR3 DNA reads as TGTGCCAGTAGCCTTACTAGCGATACCTACAATGAGCAGTTCTTC. This chain uses TRBV19 with TRBJ2-1; 7 bases match TRBD2. This CDR3 spans 15 amino acids. The V and J ends lost 6 bases and 2 bases, in that order; junction bases with no gene match: 7. In germline, CDR1 is LNHDA, CDR2 SQIVND (reference sequence).

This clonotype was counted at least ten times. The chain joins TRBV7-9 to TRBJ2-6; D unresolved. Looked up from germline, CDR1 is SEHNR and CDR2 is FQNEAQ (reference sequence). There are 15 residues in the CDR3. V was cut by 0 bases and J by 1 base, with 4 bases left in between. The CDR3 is CASSLATSGANVLTF. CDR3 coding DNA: TGTGCCAGCAGCTTAGCGACATCTGGGGCCAACGTCCTGACTTTC.

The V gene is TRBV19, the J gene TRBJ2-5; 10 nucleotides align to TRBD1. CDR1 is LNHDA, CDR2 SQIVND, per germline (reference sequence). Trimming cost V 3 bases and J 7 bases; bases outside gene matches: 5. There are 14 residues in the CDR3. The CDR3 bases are TGTGCCAGTAGTATTGGGACAGGGGATTTGACCCAGTACTTC. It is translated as CASSIGTGDLTQYF. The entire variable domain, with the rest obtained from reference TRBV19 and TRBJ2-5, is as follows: DGGITQSPKYLFRKEGQNVTLSCEQNLNHDAMYWYRQDPGQGLRLIYYSQIVNDFQKGDIAEGYSVSREKKESFPLTVTSAQKNPTAFYLCASSIGTGDLTQYFGPGTRLLVL.

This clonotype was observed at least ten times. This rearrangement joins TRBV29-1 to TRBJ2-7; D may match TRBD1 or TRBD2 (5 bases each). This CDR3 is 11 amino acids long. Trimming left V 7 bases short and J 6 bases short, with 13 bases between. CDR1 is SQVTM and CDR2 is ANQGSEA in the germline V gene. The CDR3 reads CSAVVGPEQYF. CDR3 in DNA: TGCAGCGCCGTAGTGGGACCCGAGCAGTACTTC.

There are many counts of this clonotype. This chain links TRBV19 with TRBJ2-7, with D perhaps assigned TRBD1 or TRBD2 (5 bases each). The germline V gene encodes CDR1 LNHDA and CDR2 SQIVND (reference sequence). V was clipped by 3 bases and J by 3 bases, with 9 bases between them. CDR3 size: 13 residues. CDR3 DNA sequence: TGTGCCAGTAGTATGCTTGGGGGCTACGAGCAGTACTTC. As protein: CASSMLGGYEQYF.

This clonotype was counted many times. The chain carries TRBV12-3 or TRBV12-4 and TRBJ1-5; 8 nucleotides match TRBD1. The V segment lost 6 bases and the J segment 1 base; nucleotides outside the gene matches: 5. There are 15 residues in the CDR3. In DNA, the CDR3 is TGTGCCAGCAGCTGGACAGGGACGAGCAATCAGCCCCAGCATTTT. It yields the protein CASSWTGTSNQPQHF.

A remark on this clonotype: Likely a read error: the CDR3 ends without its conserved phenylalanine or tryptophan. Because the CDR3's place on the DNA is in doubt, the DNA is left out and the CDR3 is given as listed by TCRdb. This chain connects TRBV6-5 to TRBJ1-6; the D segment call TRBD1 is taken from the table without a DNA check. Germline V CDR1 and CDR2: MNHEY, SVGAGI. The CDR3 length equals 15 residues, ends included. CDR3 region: CASSSSQGARSPLYL.

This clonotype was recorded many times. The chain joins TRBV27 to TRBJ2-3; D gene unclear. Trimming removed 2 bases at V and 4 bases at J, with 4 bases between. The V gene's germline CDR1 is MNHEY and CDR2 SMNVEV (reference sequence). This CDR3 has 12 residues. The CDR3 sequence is CASSLTADTQYF. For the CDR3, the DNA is TGTGCCAGCAGTTTAACCGCAGATACGCAGTATTTT.

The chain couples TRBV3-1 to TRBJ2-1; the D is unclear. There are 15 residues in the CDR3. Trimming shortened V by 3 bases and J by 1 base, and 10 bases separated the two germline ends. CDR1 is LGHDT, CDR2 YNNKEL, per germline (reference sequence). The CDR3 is CASSHVPLSYNEQFF. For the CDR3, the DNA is TGTGCCAGCAGCCATGTGCCGCTATCCTACAATGAGCAGTTCTTC.